This TCR beta chain is from a study of regulatory T cells in long-lasting Graves disease. Library construction for TCR beta used iRepertoire HTBI primers and Arm-PCR of CDR3 regions. Via MiXCR, TCRdb re-called the multiplex PCR reads, giving one row per CDR3 protein. The sample has 400,000 to 650,000 distinct CDR3 sequences, about 16% seen once. The time point is: newly diagnosed GD, antithyroid drugs for less than 3 months. RNA from PBMCs was the source of the TCR library. The CDR3 sequence is 14 residues long. V was shortened by 5 bases and J by 7 bases, with 17 bases between the two germline ends. Germline CDR1 MNHNS, CDR2 SASEGT. This clonotype has a handful of counts. This sample was also put to use in a study of T cells in Graves' hyperthyroidism and ophthalmopathy.

The sequence was collected from a woman aged 35 to 60 with Graves disease. The input for sequencing was peripheral blood mononuclear cells (PBMCs), taken at new diagnosis, from a patient treated with antithyroid drugs. J is TRBJ1-1 and V is TRBV6-1; tentative D call: TRBD1 (6 bases). The CDR3 spells CASSSGGLGGEAFF. CDR3 bases: TGTGCCAGCAGTAGCGGGGGCCTGGGGGGTGAAGCTTTCTTT.